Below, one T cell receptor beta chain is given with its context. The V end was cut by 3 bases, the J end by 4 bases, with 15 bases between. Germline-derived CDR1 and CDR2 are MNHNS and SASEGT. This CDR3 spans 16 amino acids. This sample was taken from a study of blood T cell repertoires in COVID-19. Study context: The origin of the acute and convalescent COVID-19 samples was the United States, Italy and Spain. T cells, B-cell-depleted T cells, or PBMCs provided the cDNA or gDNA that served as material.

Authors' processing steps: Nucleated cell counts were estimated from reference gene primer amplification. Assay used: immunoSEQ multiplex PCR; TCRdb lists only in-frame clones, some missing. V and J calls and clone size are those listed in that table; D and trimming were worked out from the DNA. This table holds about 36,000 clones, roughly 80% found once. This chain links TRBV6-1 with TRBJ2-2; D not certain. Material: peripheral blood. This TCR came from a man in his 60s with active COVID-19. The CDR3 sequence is CASSDLPGLGTGELFF. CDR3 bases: TGTGCCAGCAGTGACCTACCCGGGTTAGGCACCGGGGAGCTGTTTTTT.